Sequencing of this T cell receptor (beta chain) was carried out in a study of shared clonotypes between healthy human individuals. Libraries were prepared by immunoSEQ multiplex PCR; TCRdb keeps only in-frame clonotypes and omits some of them. The table records over 2,000,000 clones, just over 90% of them present only once. The V gene's germline CDR1 is SEHNR and CDR2 FQNEAQ (reference sequence). The CDR3 loop spans 13 amino acids. Trimming pared 5 bases from V and 4 bases from J, leaving 11 bases between. Terminally differentiated effector memory CD45RA+ cells were left out of the naive CD8 fraction, which was CD45RO-negative and positively selected for CCR7.

The receptor was derived from a man younger than 35 in good health. Some clones in this sample may be carry-over from other donors' samples. This rearrangement joins TRBV7-9 to TRBJ1-1, with D possibly matching TRBD1 (5 bases). Sequencing was carried out using naive CD8+ T cells from PBMCs. The CDR3 DNA follows: TGTGCCAGCAGCCTGGGACTCCGCACTGAAGCTTTCTTT. Its translation: CASSLGLRTEAFF.